This entry concerns a single T cell receptor beta chain. Its antigen is currently unknown. These data are taken from a study of cytomegalovirus exposure and HLA in healthy donors. TCRdb's table, derived via immunoSEQ multiplex PCR, lists solely in-frame clones and lacks some. This table holds about 350,000 clones, about nine tenths found once. Regarding the study as a whole: There were 150 to 200 TCR beta chains listed as cytomegalovirus-associated. Subsequent analysis revealed that first-cohort TCR clusters tended to co-occur in the 90 to 150 validation repertoires.

From germline, CDR1 is SGHAT and CDR2 FQDESV (reference sequence). There are 15 residues in the CDR3. Trimming cost V 5 bases and J 3 bases; bases outside gene matches: 5. This TCR derives from a woman aged 25 to 39 in good health and CMV-seropositive. The chain has TRBV11-1 and TRBJ2-7; TRBD2 matches at 12 bases. The sequencing sample was made of PBMCs. CDR3: CASSRGLAGYYEQYF. CDR3 DNA sequence: TGTGCCAGCAGCCGTGGACTAGCGGGGTACTACGAGCAGTACTTC.